This T cell receptor (beta chain) was observed in a study of neurological immune-mediated disorders. On the study more broadly: A relapsing-remitting course was seen in most of the 34 multiple sclerosis patients and a secondary progressive course in 3.

V lost 0 bases to trimming and J lost 2 bases, with 13 bases between them. The CDR3 loop spans 16 amino acids. Germline CDR1 is SGHDT and CDR2 is YYEEEE. Study-wide points: None of the CDR3 amino acid sequences of expanded clones were shared across subjects, and this suggested private repertoires in all groups. Phylogenetic grouping assigned the repertoires of 18 of 34 multiple sclerosis patients to one related-CDR3 cluster, which constitutes a possible signature.

This clonotype was observed many times. Its antigen remains unknown. A 10-nucleotide random UMI tagged transcripts in template-switch 5'RACE cDNA synthesis. Each CDR3 protein gets one entry after TCRdb re-called the 5' RACE reads with MiXCR. The sample contains tens of thousands of distinct CDR3 sequences, approximately 5% of which appear only once. Sample: PBMCs. J is TRBJ2-3 and V is TRBV5-6, with D unclear. The clonotype originates from a woman in her seventies with multiple sclerosis. The CDR3 loop reads CASSLGGEVLTDTQYF. The CDR3 DNA reads as TGTGCCAGCAGCTTGGGGGGTGAAGTCCTCACAGATACGCAGTATTTT.